This T cell receptor beta chain was identified in a study of CD8 T cells in ankylosing spondylitis. Whole-study findings and limits: Disease-linked clones reportedly concentrated significantly in matched ankylosing spondylitis synovial fluid. About eight highly homologous variants made up a TCR beta motif that seemed to typify ankylosing spondylitis blood.

TCRdb re-derived calls from the 5' RACE reads in MiXCR, one entry per CDR3 protein. The profile shows some 840,000 distinct CDR3 sequences, 10% to 15% of them singletons. This clonotype was counted ten times or more. Its antigen is not known. The sample consisted of blood, either unsorted or a sorted T cell fraction (not recorded which). The sequence was collected from a male donor with ankylosing spondylitis.

CDR3 DNA: TGTGCCAGCAGCGTAGCTCCACTCTCCTACAATGAGCAGTTCTTC. Its translation: CASSVAPLSYNEQFF. V gene TRBV9 combines with J gene TRBJ2-1; no clear D gene. This CDR3 contains 15 residues. The V end was cut by 0 bases, the J end by 0 bases, with 7 bases between. Germline V gene lookup returns CDR1 SGDLS and CDR2 YYNGEE.